This T cell receptor beta chain derives from a study of blood T cell repertoires in COVID-19. Turning to the study itself: COVID-19 samples, acute and convalescent, were from the United States, Italy and Spain. Sources were T cells, B-cell-depleted T cells, or PBMCs; the material itself was cDNA or gDNA.

The trim removed 0 bases at V and 2 bases at J, leaving 11 bases unmatched. Per the germline V gene, CDR1 is SGDLS and CDR2 is YYNGEE. The length of the CDR3 is 20 residues. Source study methods: For nucleated cells, counts were estimated from reference gene primer amplification. TCRdb's table, derived via immunoSEQ multiplex PCR, lists solely in-frame clones and lacks some. The V and J calls and clone size are taken from that table; D and trimming were inferred from the DNA. Of around 100,000 clones in the sample, 87% were seen once. The source of this sequence is a human donor in a cohort sampled during active COVID-19. Sequencing used peripheral blood. The chain joins TRBV9 to TRBJ2-5, with TRBD2 identical over 15 bases. This CDR3 reads CASSVGVFWGTSGGQETQYF. As DNA, the CDR3 is TGTGCCAGCAGCGTAGGCGTTTTTTGGGGGACTAGCGGGGGGCAAGAGACCCAGTACTTC.